This TCR beta chain derives from a study of PD-L1 blockade in urothelial cancer. About the research overall: Males with urothelial cancer arising in the bladder constituted about nine tenths of the roughly 30 patients. Analysis of blood occurred 3 weeks (second dose) and 6 weeks after treatment start.

As for time point: pretreatment peripheral blood. Diagnoses among patients were locally advanced or metastatic urothelial carcinoma. TCRdb keeps only in-frame clones here, not all; method: immunoSEQ multiplex PCR. Here the sample spans tens of thousands of clones, 85% being singletons. This clone has a handful of counts. The CDR3 spans 11 residues. The ends were cut back, 5 bases at V and 3 bases at J, with 2 bases in the middle. Germline CDR1 and CDR2: MGHDK and SYGVNS. This sequence joins TRBV25-1 and TRBJ2-1; D not certain. The TCR sequence derives from a man aged 55 to 69 with urothelial cancer. The sample was PBMCs, taken around atezolizumab (anti-PD-L1) treatment. CDR3 region: CASSLYNEQFF. The CDR3 region has the DNA TGTGCCAGCAGTCTCTACAATGAGCAGTTCTTC.